The clone carrying this T cell receptor (beta chain) was detected a few times. These data belong to a study of T cell repertoires in cytomegalovirus infection. Per germline, CDR1 SNHLY and CDR2 FYNNEI. V dropped 8 bases and J dropped 0; count of bases not matched to a gene: 6. This CDR3 region has 15 residues. TCRdb itself ran the reads through MiXCR, one entry per CDR3 protein. The sample shows roughly 760,000 distinct CDR3 sequences, 35% to 40% of them seen only once. V gene TRBV2 combines with J gene TRBJ2-3; 9 bases fit TRBD1. The sample taken for sequencing was PBMCs. This sequence originates from a human donor in good health (CMV status not recorded). Some clones in this sample may be carry-over from other donors' samples. CDR3 coding DNA: TGTGCCAGCCGCGGACAGGGGCGTAGCACAGATACGCAGTATTTT. This encodes CASRGQGRSTDTQYF.